This T cell receptor (beta chain) appears in the sequencing data of a study of blood T cell repertoires in COVID-19. Recruitment covered about two dozen US areas and drew participants whose ages spanned roughly 18 to 90 years. This clone occurred a few times. Clones were read by immunoSEQ multiplex PCR, and TCRdb kept only the in-frame ones, dropping some. The sample carries 350,000 or so clones, roughly 90% recorded once. Germline CDR1 and CDR2: SGHNT and YYREEE (reference sequence). V lost 2 bases to trimming and J lost 2 bases, with 12 bases between them. This CDR3 spans 15 amino acids. The sequence derives from a woman in her twenties or thirties who had recovered from COVID-19. The rearrangement uses TRBV5-4 and TRBJ2-3, with D perhaps TRBD2 (7 bases). Sequenced input: PBMCs or T cells enriched from blood (not recorded which). The CDR3, as DNA: TGTGCCAGCAGCTTACGCGGGGGCCTCACAGATACGCAGTATTTT. This sequence encodes CASSLRGGLTDTQYF. The variable domain in full, completed from reference TRBV5-4 and TRBJ2-3, reads ETGVTQSPTHLIKTRGQQVTLRCSSQSGHNTVSWYQQALGQGPQFIFQYYREEENGRGNFPPRFSGLQFPNYSSELNVNALELDDSALYLCASSLRGGLTDTQYFGPGTRLTVL.